The source of this T cell receptor beta chain is a study of shared clonotypes between healthy human individuals. As regards this clone: Its cognate antigen is unknown.

Only in-frame clones appear in the TCRdb table, and some are missing; sequencing was by immunoSEQ multiplex PCR. The data show some 2,100,000 clones, around 93% seen once. General study findings and limits: Few donors limited the genetic and exposure-history diversity represented. Among donors, the sharing of clonotypes was expected to be influenced by sequencing depth.

Naive CD8 cells comprised CD45RO-negative, CCR7-positively selected cells, excluding terminally differentiated effector memory CD45RA+ cells. The V and J ends lost 8 bases and 2 bases respectively, with 16 bases between them. The CDR3 runs 14 residues. CDR1 and CDR2 from the germline V gene are MDHEN and SYDVKM. The specimen sequenced was naive CD8+ T cells from PBMCs. This TCR came from a man between 18 and 35 years old in good health. Some clones in this sample may be carry-over from other donors' samples. The V gene is TRBV28, the J gene TRBJ2-7; tentative D call: TRBD1 (5 bases). In DNA form, the CDR3 reads TGTGCCAGCTATTCCCGACAGAGACCCTACGAGCAGTACTTC. Protein: CASYSRQRPYEQYF.